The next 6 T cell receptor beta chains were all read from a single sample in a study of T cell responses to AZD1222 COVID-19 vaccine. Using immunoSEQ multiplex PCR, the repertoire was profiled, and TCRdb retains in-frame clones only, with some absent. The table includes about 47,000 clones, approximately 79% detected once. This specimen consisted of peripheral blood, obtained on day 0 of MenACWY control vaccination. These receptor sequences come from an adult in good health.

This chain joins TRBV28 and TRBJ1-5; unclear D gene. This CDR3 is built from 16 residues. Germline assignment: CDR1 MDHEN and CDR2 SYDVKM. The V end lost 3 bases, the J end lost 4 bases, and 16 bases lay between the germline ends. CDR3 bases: TGTGCCAGCAGTTTCTTGGGTTCGGGAGGTAATCAGCCCCAGCATTTT. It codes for CASSFLGSGGNQPQHF.

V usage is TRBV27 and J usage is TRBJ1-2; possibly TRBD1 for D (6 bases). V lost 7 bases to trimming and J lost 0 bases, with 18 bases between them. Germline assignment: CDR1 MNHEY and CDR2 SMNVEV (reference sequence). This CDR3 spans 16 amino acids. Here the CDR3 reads CASTRRGGTTNYGYTF. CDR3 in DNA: TGTGCCAGCACTCGTAGGGGGGGCACAACTAACTATGGCTACACCTTC.

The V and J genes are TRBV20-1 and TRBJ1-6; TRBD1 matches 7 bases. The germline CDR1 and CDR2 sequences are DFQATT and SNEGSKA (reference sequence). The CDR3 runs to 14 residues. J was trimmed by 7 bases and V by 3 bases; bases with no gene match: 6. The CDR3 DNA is TGCAGTGCTAGTGGGGTCAGGGGGAATTCACCCCTCCACTTT. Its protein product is CSASGVRGNSPLHF.

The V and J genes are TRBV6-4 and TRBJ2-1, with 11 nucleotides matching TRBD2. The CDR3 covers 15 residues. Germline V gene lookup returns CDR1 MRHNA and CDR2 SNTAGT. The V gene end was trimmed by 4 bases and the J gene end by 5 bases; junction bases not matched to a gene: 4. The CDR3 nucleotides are TGTGCCAGCAGTGTTGGTAGCGGGGGGGACAATGAGCAGTTCTTC. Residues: CASSVGSGGDNEQFF.

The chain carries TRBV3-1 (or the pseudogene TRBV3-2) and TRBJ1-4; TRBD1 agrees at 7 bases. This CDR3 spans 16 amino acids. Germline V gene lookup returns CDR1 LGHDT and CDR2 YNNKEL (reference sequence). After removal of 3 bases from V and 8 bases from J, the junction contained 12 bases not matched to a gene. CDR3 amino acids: CASSQRQQGLEEKLFF. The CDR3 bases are TGTGCCAGCAGCCAGCGTCAACAGGGGCTAGAGGAAAAACTGTTTTTT.

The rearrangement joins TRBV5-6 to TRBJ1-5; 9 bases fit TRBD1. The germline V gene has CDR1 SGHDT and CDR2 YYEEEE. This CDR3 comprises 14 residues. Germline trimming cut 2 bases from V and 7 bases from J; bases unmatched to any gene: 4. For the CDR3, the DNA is TGTGCCAGCAGCTTACAGGGGGCTGGGCAGCCCCAGCATTTT. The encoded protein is CASSLQGAGQPQHF. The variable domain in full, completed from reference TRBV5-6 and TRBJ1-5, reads DAGVTQSPTHLIKTRGQQVTLRCSPKSGHDTVSWYQQALGQGPQFIFQYYEEEERQRGNFPDRFSGHQFPNYSSELNVNALLLGDSALYLCASSLQGAGQPQHFGDGTRLSIL.